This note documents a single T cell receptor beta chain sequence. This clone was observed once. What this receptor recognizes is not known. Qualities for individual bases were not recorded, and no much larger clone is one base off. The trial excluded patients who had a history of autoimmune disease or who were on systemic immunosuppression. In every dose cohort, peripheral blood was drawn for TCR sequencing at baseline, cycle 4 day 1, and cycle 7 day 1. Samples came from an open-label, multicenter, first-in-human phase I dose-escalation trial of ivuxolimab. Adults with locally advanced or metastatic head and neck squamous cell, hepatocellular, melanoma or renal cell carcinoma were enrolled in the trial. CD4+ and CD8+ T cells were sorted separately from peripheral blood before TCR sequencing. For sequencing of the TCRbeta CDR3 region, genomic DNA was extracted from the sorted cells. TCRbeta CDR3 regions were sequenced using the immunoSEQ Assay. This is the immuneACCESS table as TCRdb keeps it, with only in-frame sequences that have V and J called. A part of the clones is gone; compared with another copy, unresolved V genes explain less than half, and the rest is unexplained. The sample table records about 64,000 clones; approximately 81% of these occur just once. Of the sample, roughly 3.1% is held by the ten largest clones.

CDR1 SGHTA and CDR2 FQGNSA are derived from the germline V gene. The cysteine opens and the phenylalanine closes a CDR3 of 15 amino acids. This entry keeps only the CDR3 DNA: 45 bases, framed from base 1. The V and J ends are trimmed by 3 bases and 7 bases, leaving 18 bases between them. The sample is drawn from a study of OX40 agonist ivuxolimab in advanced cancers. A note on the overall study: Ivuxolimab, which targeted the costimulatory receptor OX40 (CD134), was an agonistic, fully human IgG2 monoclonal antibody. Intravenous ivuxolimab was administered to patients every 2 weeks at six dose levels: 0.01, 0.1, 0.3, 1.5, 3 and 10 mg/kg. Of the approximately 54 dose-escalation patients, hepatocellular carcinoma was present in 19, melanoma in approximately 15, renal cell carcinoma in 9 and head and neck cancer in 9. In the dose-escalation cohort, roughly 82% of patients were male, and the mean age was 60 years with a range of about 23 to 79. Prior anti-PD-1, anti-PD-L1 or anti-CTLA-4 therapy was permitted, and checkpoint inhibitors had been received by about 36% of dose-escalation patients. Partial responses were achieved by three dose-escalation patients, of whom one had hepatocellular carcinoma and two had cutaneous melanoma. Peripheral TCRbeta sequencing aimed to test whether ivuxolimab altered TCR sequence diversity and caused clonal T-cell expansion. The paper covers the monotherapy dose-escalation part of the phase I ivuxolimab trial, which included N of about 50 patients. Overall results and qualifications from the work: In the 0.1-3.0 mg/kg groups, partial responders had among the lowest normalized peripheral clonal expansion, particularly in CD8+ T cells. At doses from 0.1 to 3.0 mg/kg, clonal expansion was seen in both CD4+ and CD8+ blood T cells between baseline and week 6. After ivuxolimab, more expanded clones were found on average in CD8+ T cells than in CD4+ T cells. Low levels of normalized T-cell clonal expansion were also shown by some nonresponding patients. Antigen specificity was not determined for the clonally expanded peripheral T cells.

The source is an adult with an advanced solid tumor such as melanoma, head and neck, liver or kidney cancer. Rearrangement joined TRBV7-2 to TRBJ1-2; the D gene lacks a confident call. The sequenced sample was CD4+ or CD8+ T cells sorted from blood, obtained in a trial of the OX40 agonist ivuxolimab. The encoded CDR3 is CASSFSLPGSGGYTF. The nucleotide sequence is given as TGTGCCAGCAGCTTTTCCCTCCCGGGGTCCGGTGGCTACACCTTC.